One sample yielded the 31 T cell receptor beta chains listed below, sequenced in a study of T cell clones after liver transplantation. Clones were sequenced by immunoSEQ multiplex PCR, and TCRdb holds only the in-frame ones, with some missing. Of about 99,000 clones listed, about 88% were seen once; the top ten hold about 3%. Material: CD4+ T cells from blood, obtained approximately 43 months after liver transplant. The receptor source for this set is a human patient who received a liver transplant. The graft donor may have contributed some T cells.

V is TRBV9 and J is TRBJ1-1; D is possibly TRBD1 (6 bases). This CDR3 spans 15 amino acids. The ends were cut back, 4 bases at V and 0 bases at J, with 13 bases in the middle. The V gene's germline CDR1 is SGDLS and CDR2 YYNGEE. CDR3 loop: CASSPTAGVNTEAFF. CDR3 bases: TGTGCCAGCAGCCCGACCGCAGGGGTGAACACTGAAGCTTTCTTT. Full variable domain (outside the CDR3, taken from reference TRBV9 and TRBJ1-1): DSGVTQTPKHLITATGQRVTLRCSPRSGDLSVYWYQQSLDQGLQFLIQYYNGEERAKGNILERFSAQQFPDLHSELNLSSLELGDSALYFCASSPTAGVNTEAFFGQGTRLTVV.

The CDR3 DNA is TGTGCCAGCAGCTTAGAAGGGTTCGGGACCCAGTACTTC. Translation: CASSLEGFGTQYF. The chain joins TRBV11-3 to TRBJ2-5; D unresolved. Germline CDR1 reads SGHNT; CDR2 reads YENEEA. V dropped 0 bases and J dropped 7 bases, with 9 bases sitting between them. The CDR3 sequence is 13 residues long.

This rearrangement joins TRBV5-8 to TRBJ2-3; D is unresolved. V lost 2 bases and J 4 bases, leaving 23 bases between the germline ends. CDR1 and CDR2 from the germline V gene are SGHTS and YDEGEE. This CDR3 is 18 amino acids long. In DNA, the CDR3 is TGTGCCAGCAGCTTTATCCCTCTTTCACCCCGTGGGGCAGATACGCAGTATTTT. This sequence encodes CASSFIPLSPRGADTQYF.

This clone appeared a single time. This chain joins TRBV4-3 and TRBJ2-7, with 9 bases identical to TRBD1. Trimming took 2 bases from V and 6 from J; bases not matched to a gene: 2. Germline V CDR1 and CDR2: LGHNA, YSLEER. The CDR3 covers 13 residues. CDR3 sequence reads: CASSQRQGGEQYF. Written as DNA, the CDR3 is TGCGCCAGCAGCCAACGACAGGGGGGCGAGCAGTACTTC.

The V gene is TRBV18, the J gene TRBJ1-4; 7 nucleotides agree with TRBD1. The V segment lost 0 bases and the J segment 5 bases; nucleotides outside the gene matches: 6. The CDR3 length is 16 residues. In germline, CDR1 is KGHSH, CDR2 LQKENI. The CDR3 DNA reads TGTGCCAGCTCACCACCGAGGGGGCCACCAAATGAAAAACTGTTTTTT. It yields the protein CASSPPRGPPNEKLFF. The complete variable domain, with remaining parts taken from reference TRBV18 and TRBJ1-4, reads NAGVMQNPRHLVRRRGQEARLRCSPMKGHSHVYWYRQLPEEGLKFMVYLQKENIIDESGMPKERFSAEFPKEGPSILRIQQVVRGDSAAYFCASSPPRGPPNEKLFFGSGTQLSVL.

The count of this clone is one. V usage is TRBV12-5 and J usage is TRBJ1-1, with 9 bases lining up with TRBD1. In germline, CDR1 is LGHNT, CDR2 FRNRAP. CDR3 length: 18 amino acids. With V trimmed by 3 bases and J by 1 base, 12 bases remained unmatched. CDR3 in amino acids: CASGLRRDRANENTEAFF. DNA for the CDR3: TGTGCTAGTGGTTTACGGAGGGACAGGGCAAACGAGAACACTGAAGCTTTCTTT.

The CDR3, as DNA: TGTGCCAGCAGCCTCGCCGGGACGGTTTCCTACGAGCAGTACTTC. It specifies CASSLAGTVSYEQYF. The V gene is TRBV14, the J gene TRBJ2-7, with D perhaps assigned TRBD1 or TRBD2 (5 bases each). Germline V gene lookup returns CDR1 SGHDN and CDR2 FVKESK. The CDR3 extends over 15 amino acids. Deletions cut 4 bases from V and 1 base from J, with 14 bases between.

The rearrangement uses TRBV27 and TRBJ1-6, with a possible D match to TRBD1 (5 bases). Per germline, CDR1 MNHEY and CDR2 SMNVEV (reference sequence). V was clipped by 8 bases and J by 7 bases, with 12 bases between them. The CDR3 is made up of 13 amino acids. As DNA, the CDR3 is TGTGCCAGCGCCCCTAACAGGAATTCACCCCTCCACTTT. Amino acids: CASAPNRNSPLHF.

This clone was found once. The chain recombines TRBV5-4 with TRBJ1-4; D uncertain. This CDR3 region has 12 residues. V shed 4 bases and J shed 6 bases, with 7 bases lying between them. Germline V gene sequence: CDR1 SGHNT, CDR2 YYREEE (reference sequence). The chain's CDR3 is CASSLNHEKLFF. The CDR3 coding sequence is TGTGCCAGCAGCCTTAACCATGAAAAACTGTTTTTT.

The chain recombines TRBV21-1 with TRBJ1-1; TRBD1, the table's D call, lacks a check against the DNA. TRBV21-1 is shown as a pseudogene. The CDR3 loop spans 12 amino acids. CDR3: CASSQWSDEAFF. The CDR3 nucleotides read TGTGCCAGCAGCCAGTGGTCAGATGAAGCTTTCTTT.

The chain uses TRBV11-2 and TRBJ1-2; D may be TRBD1 (5 bases). CDR3 length: 14 amino acids. The V gene's germline CDR1 is SGHAT and CDR2 FQNNGV. Trimming took 6 bases from V and 1 from J, leaving 12 bases between them. CDR3: CASSLTDLNYGYTF. As DNA, the CDR3 is TGTGCCAGCAGTCTGACAGACCTTAACTATGGCTACACCTTC. Filled out from reference TRBV11-2 and TRBJ1-2, the complete variable domain reads EAGVAQSPRYKIIEKRQSVAFWCNPISGHATLYWYQQILGQGPKLLIQFQNNGVVDDSQLPKDRFSAERLKGVDSTLKIQPAKLEDSAVYLCASSLTDLNYGYTFGSGTRLTVV.

The chain employs TRBV7-3 and TRBJ2-1; D perhaps matches TRBD1 (5 bases). Germline V gene sequence: CDR1 SGHTA, CDR2 FQGTGA. Between the trimmed V and J ends, which lost 8 bases and 8 bases, there was a span of 16 bases. CDR3 size: 13 residues. The CDR3, as DNA: TGTGCCAGCGCCCAGGGTAGAGAGGATGAGCAGTTCTTC. Protein sequence: CASAQGREDEQFF.

With regard to this clone: Other nucleotide sequences in the sample specify the same CDR3. This chain links TRBV28 with TRBJ1-2; D is ambiguous. The CDR3 runs 11 residues. V lost 6 bases, J lost 0 bases, and 2 bases lay in between. Germline lookup yields CDR1 MDHEN and CDR2 SYDVKM. CDR3 in DNA: TGTGCCAGCAGCTCTAACTATGGCTACACCTTC. Protein: CASSSNYGYTF.

The chain couples TRBV5-1 to TRBJ2-1, with 12 bases identical to TRBD1. This CDR3 is 15 amino acids long. The J segment lost 7 bases and the V segment lost 5 bases, leaving 7 bases of the junction unmatched. The V gene's germline CDR1 is SGHRS and CDR2 YFSETQ. The CDR3 sequence: CASRAGTGGRNEQFF. The CDR3 nucleotides read TGCGCCAGCAGGGCCGGGACAGGGGGCCGTAATGAGCAGTTCTTC.

This clone came up a few times. The chain joins TRBV5-4 to TRBJ2-7; 8 bases are shared with TRBD1. The V and J ends lost 4 bases and 4 bases, in that order; junction bases with no gene match: 13. The CDR3 extends over 16 amino acids. Germline-derived CDR1 and CDR2 are SGHNT and YYREEE (reference sequence). CDR3 nucleotide sequence: TGTGCCAGCAGCCCTAGCTGGGGCAGGGGGCGGTACGAGCAGTACTTC. It is translated as CASSPSWGRGRYEQYF.

The chain recombines TRBV27 with TRBJ1-5; tentative D call: TRBD1 (5 bases). The V gene lost 6 bases and the J gene lost 0 bases, with 15 bases spanning the gap. The germline V gene has CDR1 MNHEY and CDR2 SMNVEV (reference sequence). This CDR3 has 16 residues. The CDR3 DNA reads TGTGCCAGCAGAAAAGTGGGGGGGGTTAGCAATCAGCCCCAGCATTTT. Translation gives CASRKVGGVSNQPQHF.

The chain joins TRBV2 to TRBJ1-5; 11 bases align to TRBD1. Germline V gives CDR1 SNHLY, CDR2 FYNNEI. Unmatched junction bases numbered 4, after V lost 6 bases and J lost 6 bases. The CDR3 runs to 14 residues. The chain's CDR3 is CASRKGQGGQPQHF. In nucleotides, the CDR3 is TGTGCCAGCAGGAAGGGACAGGGGGGTCAGCCCCAGCATTTT.

The rearrangement links TRBV5-4 to TRBJ2-5; 9 bases are shared with TRBD1. This CDR3 comprises 15 residues. In germline, CDR1 is SGHNT, CDR2 YYREEE (reference sequence). The V gene end was trimmed by 3 bases and the J gene end by 5 bases; junction bases not matched to a gene: 8. CDR3: CASSSTGGLGETQYF. CDR3 DNA: TGTGCCAGCAGCTCAACAGGGGGCTTAGGGGAGACCCAGTACTTC.

This clone was observed a handful of times. V usage is TRBV10-2 and J usage is TRBJ2-5, with 11 nucleotides matching TRBD2. The CDR3 contains 15 residues. The V and J ends lost 6 bases and 2 bases, in that order; junction bases with no gene match: 5. Germline V lookup: CDR1 WSHSY, CDR2 SAAADI. CDR3 nucleotide sequence: TGCGCCAGCAGCCGTAGCGGGAGGGAACAAGAGACCCAGTACTTC. It encodes CASSRSGREQETQYF.

The chain employs TRBV9 and TRBJ2-3; TRBD2 agrees at 7 bases. CDR1 is SGDLS and CDR2 is YYNGEE in the germline V gene. Germline trimming cut 1 base from V and 4 bases from J; bases unmatched to any gene: 9. The CDR3 spans 16 residues. CDR3 sequence reads: CASSVSGGGMSDTQYF. In nucleotides, the CDR3 is TGTGCCAGCAGCGTATCGGGGGGAGGCATGTCAGATACGCAGTATTTT.

This chain joins TRBV11-2 and TRBJ2-1, with D hard to call. Trimming took 2 bases from V and 6 from J, leaving 8 bases between them. CDR1 and CDR2 from the germline V gene are SGHAT and FQNNGV. The CDR3 has 13 amino acids. The chain's CDR3 is CASSLHEVNEQFF. CDR3 DNA sequence: TGTGCCAGCAGCTTACATGAGGTCAATGAGCAGTTCTTC.

The gene calls are TRBV11-3 and TRBJ2-7, with 8 bases fitting TRBD1. The germline CDR1 and CDR2 sequences are SGHNT and YENEEA. V was pared by 5 bases and J by 4 bases, with 7 bases of the junction left unmatched. This CDR3 has 14 amino acids. The CDR3, as DNA: TGTGCCAGCAGCCCTACAGGGGGACGTTACGAGCAGTACTTC. It codes for CASSPTGGRYEQYF.

This clone was recorded once. V is TRBV18 and J is TRBJ2-1; TRBD1 might be the D (6 bases). V was clipped by 3 bases and J by 8 bases, with 20 bases between them. The CDR3 runs to 16 residues. Per the germline V gene, CDR1 is KGHSH and CDR2 is LQKENI. The DNA of the CDR3 is TGTGCCAGCTCACCGACACAGGGAATCTCCTCCGATGAGCAGTTCTTC. Protein product: CASSPTQGISSDEQFF.

This rearrangement joins TRBV14 to TRBJ1-2; TRBD1 might be the D (5 bases). The CDR3 loop spans 14 amino acids. Germline CDR1 reads SGHDN; CDR2 reads FVKESK. V lost 3 bases and J 6 bases, leaving 14 bases between the germline ends. This chain's CDR3 is CASSQGGNVNGYTF. CDR3 bases: TGTGCCAGCAGCCAGGGGGGGAACGTGAATGGCTACACCTTC.

The CDR3 coding sequence is TGTGCCAGCAGCCCCCCTACGGACTCGAGGCAGGAGACCCAGTACTTC. Encoded protein: CASSPPTDSRQETQYF. The rearrangement links TRBV5-4 to TRBJ2-5, with TRBD2 as a possible D gene (5 bases). The V gene's germline CDR1 is SGHNT and CDR2 YYREEE (reference sequence). The V end was cut by 4 bases, the J end by 5 bases, with 21 bases between. The CDR3 extends over 16 amino acids.

This chain joins TRBV6-6 and TRBJ2-2; TRBD2 matches at 9 bases. V gave up 7 bases and J gave up 7 bases; unmatched junction bases: 7. Germline CDR1 is MNHNY and CDR2 is SVGAGI (reference sequence). The CDR3 is made up of 14 amino acids. The CDR3 loop reads CASTAGGLGGELFF. In nucleotides, the CDR3 is TGTGCCAGCACCGCGGGAGGGCTTGGCGGGGAGCTGTTTTTT.

The chain has TRBV14 and TRBJ1-4; D gene unclear. CDR3 length: 13 residues. CDR1 is SGHDN and CDR2 is FVKESK in the germline V gene. V was cut by 1 base and J by 8 bases, with 8 bases left in between. In DNA form, the CDR3 reads TGTGCCAGCAGCCAAGCTTTCATGGAAAAACTGTTTTTT. It encodes CASSQAFMEKLFF.

The chain combines TRBV5-1 with TRBJ1-1; 9 positions match TRBD1. This CDR3 spans 17 amino acids. Germline-derived CDR1 and CDR2 are SGHRS and YFSETQ. V lost 0 bases to trimming and J lost 6 bases; unmatched junction nucleotides: 12. The CDR3 bases are TGCGCCAGCAGCTTGGGTACAGGGGGCCGTGGGATGGCTGAAGCTTTCTTT. It encodes CASSLGTGGRGMAEAFF.

This clone has a handful of counts. This chain connects TRBV5-8 to TRBJ1-2; 11 bases are shared with TRBD1. CDR1 and CDR2 from the germline V gene are SGHTS and YDEGEE. The CDR3 sequence is 16 residues long. Trimming removed 5 bases from V and 7 bases from J; junction bases left unmatched: 13. CDR3 amino acids: CASSSQLGQGAIGYTF. In nucleotides, the CDR3 is TGTGCCAGCAGTTCTCAGCTTGGACAGGGGGCGATTGGCTACACCTTC.

The chain has TRBV30 and TRBJ1-3; 9 nucleotides line up with TRBD1. The CDR3 extends over 15 amino acids. CDR1 is GTSNPN and CDR2 is SVGIG in the germline V gene (reference sequence). After removal of 5 bases from V and 3 bases from J, the junction contained 8 bases not matched to a gene. The CDR3 DNA reads as TGTGCCTGGGATCAACAGGGGGCGCTTGGAAACACCATATATTTT. It yields the protein CAWDQQGALGNTIYF.

The chain has TRBV7-9 and TRBJ2-1, with D possibly TRBD2 on 6 matching bases. The CDR3 totals 16 residues. CDR1 SEHNR and CDR2 FQNEAQ come from the germline V gene (reference sequence). The V end was cut by 3 bases, the J end by 8 bases, with 20 bases between. Written as DNA, the CDR3 is TGTGCCAGCAGCTTGGGGCTAGCCGCGACGGGGGATGAGCAGTTCTTC. This translates into CASSLGLAATGDEQFF. The variable domain in full, completed from reference TRBV7-9 and TRBJ2-1, reads DTGVSQNPRHKITKRGQNVTFRCDPISEHNRLYWYRQTLGQGPEFLTYFQNEAQLEKSRLLSDRFSAERPKGSFSTLEIQRTEQGDSAMYLCASSLGLAATGDEQFFGPGTRLTVL.